One and the same sample provided the 9 T cell receptor beta chains below, sequenced in a study of beta chain features in type 1 diabetes. Since all of the isolated RNA was reverse transcribed, expressed TCRB transcripts were what got sequenced. Libraries were prepared by immunoSEQ multiplex PCR; TCRdb keeps only in-frame clonotypes and omits some of them. The table has hundreds of thousands of clones, 30% seen once; the top ten hold around 0.065%. The specimen was naive CD4+ T cells from blood. The source of these receptors is a young man in good health.

This rearrangement joins TRBV4-3 to TRBJ2-3; perhaps TRBD1 as D (6 bases). The germline V gene has CDR1 LGHNA and CDR2 YSLEER. The CDR3 sequence is 14 residues long. Deletions cut 0 bases from V and 5 bases from J, with 9 bases between. CDR3 DNA sequence: TGCGCCAGCAGCCAAGAAAGGGGGAGAGATACGCAGTATTTT. Encoded protein: CASSQERGRDTQYF.

This clone turned up a few times. The chain has TRBV30 and TRBJ2-2, with a tentative D call TRBD1 (5 bases). V lost 5 bases and J lost 5, with 18 bases in between. The CDR3 covers 15 residues. Germline-derived CDR1 and CDR2 are GTSNPN and SVGIG (reference sequence). CDR3 loop: CAWAARAGRTGELFF. In DNA form, the CDR3 reads TGTGCCTGGGCCGCCCGGGCAGGGCGGACCGGGGAGCTGTTTTTT.

This clone was counted only a few times. The gene calls are TRBV4-3 and TRBJ2-5; 7 bases fit TRBD1. The germline CDR1 and CDR2 sequences are LGHNA and YSLEER. The CDR3 is 14 amino acids. V lost 4 bases, J lost 1 base, and 3 bases stayed unmatched. Here the CDR3 DNA reads TGCGCCAGCAGCCCGGGACAGCGCCAAGAGACCCAGTACTTC. Amino acid sequence: CASSPGQRQETQYF.

The V and J genes are TRBV30 and TRBJ1-2; D is perhaps TRBD1 (5 bases). The CDR3 is made up of 13 amino acids. V lost 4 bases and J lost 4, with 13 bases in between. Per germline, CDR1 GTSNPN and CDR2 SVGIG (reference sequence). The CDR3 DNA follows: TGTGCCTGGACCGAGGGACGGATCTATGGCTACACCTTC. Protein sequence: CAWTEGRIYGYTF. The full variable domain, with the rest looked up from reference TRBV30 and TRBJ1-2, is SQTIHQWPATLVQPVGSPLSLECTVEGTSNPNLYWYRQAAGRGLQLLFYSVGIGQISSEVPQNLSASRPQDRQFILSSKKLLLSDSGFYLCAWTEGRIYGYTFGSGTRLTVV.

This sequence joins TRBV27 and TRBJ2-7, with TRBD2 matching over 7 bases. Germline-derived CDR1 and CDR2 are MNHEY and SMNVEV (reference sequence). The V and J ends lost 4 bases and 10 bases, in that order; junction bases with no gene match: 13. The CDR3 runs to 14 residues. CDR3 sequence: CASSSLAQRGTQYF. As DNA, the CDR3 is TGTGCCAGCAGTTCCTTGGCCCAGCGGGGAACTCAGTACTTC.

The genes are TRBV14 and TRBJ2-1; no reliable D call. CDR3 length equals 14 residues. V dropped 4 bases and J dropped 10 bases, with 17 bases sitting between them. The germline CDR1 and CDR2 sequences are SGHDN and FVKESK. In DNA form, the CDR3 reads TGTGCCAGCAGCCGCTCCTACCCCGGTCGCGAGCAGTTCTTC. It encodes CASSRSYPGREQFF.

The gene calls are TRBV9 and TRBJ2-1; D might be TRBD1 (6 bases). This CDR3 has 14 amino acids. With 3 bases removed from V and 9 bases from J, the gap between germline ends came to 16 bases. CDR1 and CDR2 (germline): SGDLS, YYNGEE. Written as DNA, the CDR3 is TGTGCCAGCAGCGATCGTAGGGGGAGTGGTGAGCAGTTCTTC. Protein sequence: CASSDRRGSGEQFF.

The DNA for the CDR3 is TGTGCCTGGAGTGAGACAGGGGTAGACGAGCAGTACTTC. This codes for CAWSETGVDEQYF. This chain joins TRBV30 and TRBJ2-7, with 8 positions matching TRBD1. There are 13 residues in the CDR3. V lost 1 base to trimming and J lost 5 bases; unmatched junction nucleotides: 4. Germline-derived CDR1 and CDR2 are GTSNPN and SVGIG (reference sequence).

In this sample, this clone turned up a few times. The same CDR3 arises from other DNA sequences in this sample as well. The chain links TRBV30 to TRBJ1-4; D perhaps matches TRBD1 (5 bases). The V and J ends lost 2 bases and 7 bases respectively, with 11 bases between them. From germline, CDR1 is GTSNPN and CDR2 SVGIG (reference sequence). This CDR3 is 13 amino acids long. The CDR3 DNA reads as TGTGCCTGGAGTAGAAGGGGAGGTGAAAAACTGTTTTTT. Its translation: CAWSRRGGEKLFF.